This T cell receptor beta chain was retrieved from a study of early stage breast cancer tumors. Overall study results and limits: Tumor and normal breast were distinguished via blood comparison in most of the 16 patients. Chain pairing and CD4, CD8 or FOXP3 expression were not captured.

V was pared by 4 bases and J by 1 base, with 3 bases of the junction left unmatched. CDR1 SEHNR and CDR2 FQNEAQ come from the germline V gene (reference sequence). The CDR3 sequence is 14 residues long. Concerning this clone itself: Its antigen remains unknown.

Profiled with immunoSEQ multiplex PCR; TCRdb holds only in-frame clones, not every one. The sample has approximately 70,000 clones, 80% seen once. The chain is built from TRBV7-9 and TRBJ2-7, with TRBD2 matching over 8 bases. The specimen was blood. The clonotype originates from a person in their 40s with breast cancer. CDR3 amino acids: CASSSSGPSYEQYF. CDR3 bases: TGTGCCAGCAGCTCTAGCGGGCCATCCTACGAGCAGTACTTC.